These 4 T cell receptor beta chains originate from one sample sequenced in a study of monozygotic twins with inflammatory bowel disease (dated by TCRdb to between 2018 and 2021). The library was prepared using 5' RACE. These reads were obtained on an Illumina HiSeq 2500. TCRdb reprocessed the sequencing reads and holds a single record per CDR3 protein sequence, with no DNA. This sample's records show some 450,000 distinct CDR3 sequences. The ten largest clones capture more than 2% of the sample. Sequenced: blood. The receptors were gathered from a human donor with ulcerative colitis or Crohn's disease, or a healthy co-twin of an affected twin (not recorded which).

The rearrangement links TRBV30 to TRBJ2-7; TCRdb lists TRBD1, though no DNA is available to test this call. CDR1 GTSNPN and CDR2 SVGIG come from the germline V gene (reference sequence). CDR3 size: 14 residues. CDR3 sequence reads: CAFQRETGLYEQYF.

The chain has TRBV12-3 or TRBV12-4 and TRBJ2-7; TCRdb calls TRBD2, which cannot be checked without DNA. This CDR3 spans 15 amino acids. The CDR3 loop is CASSLHPLADYEQYF.

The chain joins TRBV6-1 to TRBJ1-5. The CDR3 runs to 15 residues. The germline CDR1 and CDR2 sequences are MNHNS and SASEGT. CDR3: CASSEDPTPNQPQHF.

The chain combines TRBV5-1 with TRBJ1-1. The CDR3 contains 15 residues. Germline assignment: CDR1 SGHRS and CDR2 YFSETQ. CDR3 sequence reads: CASSETKMTSTEAFF. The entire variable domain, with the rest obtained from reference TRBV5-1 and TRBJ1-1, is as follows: KAGVTQTPRYLIKTRGQQVTLSCSPISGHRSVSWYQQTPGQGLQFLFEYFSETQRNKGNFPGRFSGRQFSNSRSEMNVSTLELGDSALYLCASSETKMTSTEAFFGQGTRLTVV.